This T cell receptor beta chain was identified in a study of Ad26.COV2.S vaccination and SARS-CoV-2 variants. Using immunoSEQ multiplex PCR, the repertoire was profiled, and TCRdb retains in-frame clones only, with some absent. The sample carries under 400,000 clones, roughly 87% recorded once. A note on this clone: Its antigen is not identified.

Findings and limits, study-wide: Spike-specific TCR breadth ran higher among vaccine recipients than placebo recipients.

Documented treatment: over 15 received Ad26.COV2.S at low or high dose, single or two shots; about 5 received placebo; per-sample allocation not given. The study sampled participants on day 63 after the first vaccine or placebo injection. An adult of 18-55 years in Boston served as donor. The germline gives CDR1 SGDLS, CDR2 YYNGEE. The CDR3 runs to 15 residues. Trimming removed 1 base from V and 4 bases from J, with 12 bases in between. The material was peripheral blood, obtained in a trial of Ad26.COV2.S vaccine versus placebo. The sequence came from a person between 18 and 65 years old who received the Ad26.COV2.S COVID-19 vaccine or a placebo. The chain recombines TRBV9 with TRBJ2-1; D perhaps matches TRBD1 (6 bases). CDR3 protein: CASSVIPDSYNEQFF. CDR3 sequence (DNA): TGTGCCAGCAGCGTAATACCGGACAGTTACAATGAGCAGTTCTTC.